Listed below are T cell receptor beta chains from one sample, sequenced in a study of blood T cell repertoires in COVID-19. Generated by immunoSEQ multiplex PCR, the TCRdb table keeps only in-frame clones and is missing some. Of more than 300,000 clones listed, 90% to 95% are singletons. The sample consisted of PBMCs or T cells enriched from blood (not recorded which). All receptors derive from a woman in her twenties or thirties who had been exposed to COVID-19. The CDR3 runs from the conserved cysteine through the conserved F or W. Each record gives: V gene, D gene, clone size, J gene, CDR3 protein, CDR3 DNA. D genes are given only for firm matches. A row's size may be missing; if present it is once, few, many or a size class.

TRBV9	TRBD1	-	TRBJ1-1	CASSRRTGNTEAFF	TGTGCCAGCAGCCGTAGGACAGGGAACACTGAAGCTTTCTTT
TRBV19	-	-	TRBJ1-5	CASSEQGFSNQPQHF	TGTGCCAGTAGTGAACAGGGATTTAGCAATCAGCCCCAGCATTTT
TRBV19	TRBD1	-	TRBJ1-2	CASSRDRANYGYTF	TGTGCCAGTAGTAGGGACAGGGCGAACTATGGCTACACCTTC
TRBV2	-	few	TRBJ1-1	CASSDEEIGPEAFF	TGTGCCAGCAGTGATGAGGAGATTGGCCCTGAAGCTTTCTTT
TRBV27	-	-	TRBJ1-1	CASSNADSQNTEAFF	TGTGCCAGCAGTAACGCAGACAGCCAGAACACTGAAGCTTTCTTT
TRBV5-1	-	-	TRBJ1-4	CASSFQGIGTNEKLFF	TGCGCCAGCAGCTTTCAGGGGATAGGCACTAATGAAAAACTGTTTTTT
TRBV7-3	-	-	TRBJ1-6	CASSLRPTGNSPLHF	TGTGCCAGCAGCTTAAGACCGACTGGTAATTCACCCCTCCACTTT
TRBV7-2	TRBD2	-	TRBJ2-3	CASSSRGARTDTQYF	TGTGCCAGCAGCTCGCGGGGGGCCCGTACAGATACGCAGTATTTT
TRBV7-9	TRBD1	-	TRBJ1-2	CASSLVTGDNGYTF	TGTGCCAGCAGCTTAGTAACAGGGGATAATGGCTACACCTTC
TRBV18	-	-	TRBJ1-2	CASSPIPSRPNFYGYTF	TGTGCCAGCTCACCGATACCTAGCCGACCCAACTTTTATGGCTACACCTTC
TRBV7-9	TRBD2	-	TRBJ2-1	CASSAKRGAVYNEQFF	TGTGCCAGCAGCGCGAAGCGGGGGGCTGTCTACAATGAGCAGTTCTTC
TRBV7-9	-	-	TRBJ1-4	CASSSQQGRSEKLFF	TGTGCCAGCAGCTCACAACAGGGACGTAGTGAAAAACTGTTTTTT
TRBV3-1/TRBV3-2	TRBD2	-	TRBJ2-5	CASTQTAGGQIETQYF	TGTGCCAGCACCCAGACCGCGGGGGGCCAGATCGAGACCCAGTACTTC
TRBV29-1	-	-	TRBJ2-7	CSVEMDNDNYEQYF	TGCAGCGTCGAAATGGACAACGACAATTACGAGCAGTACTTC
TRBV3-1/TRBV3-2	TRBD1	few	TRBJ1-1	CASRPDRGNTEAFF	TGTGCCAGCAGACCGGACAGGGGAAACACTGAAGCTTTCTTT
TRBV4-1	TRBD1	-	TRBJ1-4	CASSQVQAADRRGLVFF	TGCGCCAGCAGCCAAGTTCAAGCCGCGGACCGAAGGGGGCTTGTGTTTTTT
TRBV11-2	TRBD1	-	TRBJ1-6	CASSSPRTGVNSPLHF	TGTGCCAGCAGCTCCCCCCGGACAGGAGTTAATTCACCCCTCCACTTT
TRBV10-3	TRBD1	-	TRBJ2-5	CAISEQGARETQYF	TGTGCCATCAGCGAACAGGGGGCTCGGGAGACCCAGTACTTC
TRBV4-3	TRBD2	-	TRBJ2-2	CASSQDAGGPGGELFF	TGCGCCAGCAGCCAAGACGCGGGGGGGCCTGGCGGGGAGCTGTTTTTT
TRBV24-1	TRBD1	-	TRBJ2-1	CATRTQGDEQFF	TGTGCCACCAGGACCCAGGGGGATGAGCAGTTCTTC
TRBV12-3/TRBV12-4	-	-	TRBJ2-7	CASSIVYEQYF	TGTGCCAGCAGTATAGTATACGAGCAGTACTTC
TRBV11-2	-	-	TRBJ2-7	CASSLAMEYEQYF	TGTGCCAGCAGCTTAGCTATGGAGTACGAGCAGTACTTC
TRBV12-3/TRBV12-4	-	-	TRBJ1-4	CASNFGGEKLFF	TGTGCCAGCAATTTCGGTGGTGAAAAACTGTTTTTT
TRBV7-2	-	-	TRBJ1-2	CASSSRQYYGYTF	TGTGCCAGCAGTTCTCGACAGTACTATGGCTACACCTTC
TRBV7-2	TRBD1	-	TRBJ1-2	CASSYTGQGGYYGYTF	TGTGCCAGCAGTTACACCGGACAGGGGGGATACTATGGCTACACCTTC
TRBV5-5	-	-	TRBJ2-2	CASSRGTPRTGELFF	TGTGCCAGCAGCCGTGGGACACCCAGGACCGGGGAGCTGTTTTTT
TRBV19	-	-	TRBJ2-7	CASQNRARGYEQYF	TGTGCCAGTCAAAACCGGGCCCGAGGGTACGAGCAGTACTTC
TRBV9	TRBD1	-	TRBJ2-7	CASSSWDRGEQYF	TGTGCCAGCAGCTCCTGGGACAGGGGCGAGCAGTACTTC
TRBV11-3	-	-	TRBJ2-2	CASSPRGWIGELFF	TGTGCCAGCAGCCCCCGGGGGTGGATCGGGGAGCTGTTTTTT
TRBV18	-	-	TRBJ1-6	CASSPLGSSAYNSPLHF	TGTGCCAGCTCACCACTAGGGTCTAGCGCCTATAATTCACCCCTCCACTTT
TRBV5-1	TRBD1	-	TRBJ1-2	CASSLDRGTTNYGYTF	TGCGCCAGCAGCCTCGACAGGGGGACTACTAACTATGGCTACACCTTC
TRBV19	-	once	TRBJ1-6	CASRGEDNSPLHF	TGTGCCAGCAGGGGAGAGGATAATTCACCCCTCCACTTT
TRBV4-2	-	-	TRBJ2-7	CASSQDGPGPYEQYF	TGTGCCAGCAGCCAAGATGGGCCAGGGCCCTACGAGCAGTACTTC
TRBV27	TRBD1	-	TRBJ1-4	CASSSDRGRSEKLFF	TGTGCCAGCAGTTCCGACAGGGGGCGAAGTGAAAAACTGTTTTTT
TRBV27	-	-	TRBJ2-7	CASSLGPQLYNEQYFVPFNEQYF	-
TRBV11-2	-	once	TRBJ2-7	CASSLDLGVPLYEQYF	TGTGCCAGCAGCTTAGATCTAGGGGTGCCCCTATACGAGCAGTACTTC
TRBV6-2/TRBV6-3	-	-	TRBJ1-6	CASSHSSSSYNSPLHF	TGTGCCAGCAGCCACAGCAGCAGCTCCTATAATTCACCCCTCCACTTT
TRBV29-1	TRBD1	-	TRBJ2-5	CSAGAHRGETQYF	TGCAGCGCCGGGGCTCACAGGGGAGAGACCCAGTACTTC
TRBV7-2	-	once	TRBJ2-7	CASSSAMGLGTYEQYF	TGTGCCAGCAGCTCGGCCATGGGACTGGGGACCTACGAGCAGTACTTC
TRBV5-4	TRBD2	-	TRBJ2-7	CASSNGLARYEQYF	TGTGCCAGCAGCAACGGACTAGCGAGGTACGAGCAGTACTTC
TRBV29-1	-	-	TRBJ2-5	CSAAPGEETQYF	TGCAGCGCCGCCCCAGGGGAAGAGACCCAGTACTTC
TRBV4-3	TRBD1	-	TRBJ2-3	CASSQDLRQGFTDTQYF	TGCGCCAGCAGCCAAGATTTGCGACAGGGCTTCACAGATACGCAGTATTTT
TRBV6-5	TRBD1	-	TRBJ1-2	CASSVRDRGYSGYTF	TGTGCCAGCAGCGTCCGGGACAGGGGGTATTCGGGCTACACCTTC
TRBV5-1	-	-	TRBJ1-1	CASSSGMGTEAFF	TGCGCCAGCAGCTCAGGGATGGGCACTGAAGCTTTCTTT
TRBV5-1	-	-	TRBJ1-2	CASSSTLTGSYGYTF	TGCGCCAGCAGCTCGACCCTCACAGGGTCCTATGGCTACACCTTC
TRBV3-1/TRBV3-2	-	-	TRBJ1-5	CASSLSEGNQPQHF	TGTGCCAGCAGCCTCTCCGAGGGCAATCAGCCCCAGCATTTT
TRBV10-3	TRBD1	-	TRBJ1-1	CAISARGRDTEAFF	TGTGCCATCAGTGCCAGGGGGCGTGACACTGAAGCTTTCTTT
TRBV6-1	-	-	TRBJ1-6	CASSEQGQGLNSPLHF	TGTGCCAGCAGTGAACAGGGGCAGGGGCTTAATTCACCCCTCCACTTT
TRBV19	-	-	TRBJ1-2	CASSYEGMYGYTF	TGTGCCAGTAGTTACGAGGGAATGTATGGCTACACCTTC
TRBV18	TRBD2	-	TRBJ2-5	CASSPLAGGPETQYF	TGTGCCAGCTCACCACTAGCGGGGGGCCCTGAGACCCAGTACTTC
TRBV4-1	TRBD2	-	TRBJ2-3	CASSNTGTSGGYTQYF	TGCGCCAGCAGCAACACCGGGACTAGCGGGGGGTATACGCAGTATTTT
TRBV19	TRBD2	-	TRBJ2-1	CASSMRGGNEQFF	TGTGCCAGTAGTATGAGGGGAGGGAATGAGCAGTTCTTC
TRBV7-3	-	-	TRBJ1-5	CASSLHPAGPQHF	TGTGCCAGCAGCTTGCACCCCGCGGGGCCCCAGCATTTT
TRBV9	TRBD2	few	TRBJ2-2	CASSSSGGNTGELFF	TGTGCCAGCAGTTCCAGCGGGGGGAACACCGGGGAGCTGTTTTTT
TRBV3-1/TRBV3-2	-	-	TRBJ1-2	CASSYPEGIGGYTF	TGTGCCAGCAGCTATCCGGAGGGAATCGGTGGCTACACCTTC